Listed below are T cell receptor beta chains from one sample, sequenced in a study of low-dose radiotherapy and immunotherapy resistance in tumors. Via MiXCR, TCRdb re-called the reads, giving one row per CDR3 protein. The sample records 100,000 or so distinct CDR3 sequences, 9.4% being singletons. The specimen comprised PBMCs, sampled before treatment. These receptors came from a male donor with prostate cancer. CDR3s include the opening cysteine and the closing phenylalanine or tryptophan. The D gene is left open where the match is weak. The size entry gives once, few or many counts, or a class when the clone is expanded.

v_gene	j_gene	d_gene	abundance	CDR3aa	CDR3nt
TRBV27	TRBJ2-6	TRBD1	many	CASSSGQGEGANVLTF	TGTGCCAGCAGTTCGGGACAGGGAGAAGGGGCCAACGTCCTGACTTTC
TRBV4-3	TRBJ2-7	TRBD1	many	CASSQGTGPSYEQYF	TGCGCCAGCAGCCAAGGGACAGGGCCATCTTACGAGCAGTACTTC
TRBV28	TRBJ2-5	.	many	CASSPRTAVGETQYF	TGTGCCAGCAGTCCAAGGACAGCTGTCGGAGAGACCCAGTACTTC
TRBV7-2	TRBJ2-7	.	many	CASSLLLGYEQYF	TGTGCCAGCAGCTTATTACTTGGTTACGAGCAGTACTTC
TRBV7-2	TRBJ2-5	TRBD1	many	CASSQDRAQETQYF	TGTGCCAGCAGCCAAGACAGGGCTCAAGAGACCCAGTACTTC
TRBV7-2	TRBJ1-1	.	many	CASSLATGGNTEAFF	TGTGCCAGCAGCTTAGCGACGGGAGGAAACACTGAAGCTTTCTTT
TRBV20-1	TRBJ2-3	.	many	CSARRTDTQYF	TGCAGTGCTAGAAGGACAGATACGCAGTATTTT
TRBV7-2	TRBJ2-7	TRBD2	many	CASSLARTGGGVEQYF	TGTGCCAGCAGCTTAGCGCGAACGGGAGGGGGAGTCGAGCAGTACTTC
TRBV28	TRBJ2-5	.	many	CASSLLETQYF	TGTGCCAGCAGTTTGCTAGAGACCCAGTACTTC
TRBV19	TRBJ2-1	.	many	CATKAGTMDYNEQFF	TGTGCCACCAAAGCCGGGACAATGGACTACAATGAGCAGTTCTTC
TRBV14	TRBJ2-7	.	few	CASSGSGPEQYF	TGTGCCAGCAGCGGCAGCGGGCCCGAGCAGTACTTC
TRBV19	TRBJ2-1	.	many	CASSPGGAHYNEQFF	TGTGCCAGTAGTCCTGGCGGGGCACACTACAATGAGCAGTTCTTC
TRBV4-2	TRBJ2-7	TRBD2	many	CASSQTLLAGDEQYF	TGTGCCAGCAGCCAAACCCTTTTGGCGGGAGATGAGCAGTACTTC
TRBV24-1	TRBJ2-7	.	many	CATSVRRDSYEQYF	TGTGCCACCAGTGTGCGCAGGGACTCCTACGAGCAGTACTTC
TRBV27	TRBJ1-2	.	many	CASSAGSYYGYTF	TGTGCCAGCAGTGCCGGAAGCTACTATGGCTACACCTTC
TRBV7-2	TRBJ2-3	TRBD2	many	CASSPRSSGRAGTDTQYF	TGTGCCAGCAGCCCCCGTTCTAGCGGGAGGGCCGGGACAGATACGCAGTATTTT
TRBV20-1	TRBJ2-1	.	many	CSAGKGDSYNEQFF	TGCAGTGCGGGAAAGGGTGACTCCTACAATGAGCAGTTCTTC